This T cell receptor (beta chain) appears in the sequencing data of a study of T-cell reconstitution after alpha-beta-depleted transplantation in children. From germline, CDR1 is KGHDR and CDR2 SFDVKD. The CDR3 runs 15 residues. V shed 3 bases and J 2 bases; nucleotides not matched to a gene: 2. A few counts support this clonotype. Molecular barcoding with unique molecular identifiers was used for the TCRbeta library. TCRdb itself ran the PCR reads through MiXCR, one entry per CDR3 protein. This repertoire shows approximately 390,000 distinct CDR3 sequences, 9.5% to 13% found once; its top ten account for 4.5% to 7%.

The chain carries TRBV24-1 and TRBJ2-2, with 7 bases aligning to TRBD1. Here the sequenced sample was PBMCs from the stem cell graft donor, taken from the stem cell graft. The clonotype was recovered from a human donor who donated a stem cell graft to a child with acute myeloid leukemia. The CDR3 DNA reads TGTGCCACCAGTGATGACAGGGTTAACACCGGGGAGCTGTTTTTT. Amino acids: CATSDDRVNTGELFF.